A selection of T cell receptor beta chains follows, all from one sample in a study of shared clonotypes between healthy human individuals. The assay was immunoSEQ multiplex PCR, and TCRdb's table has in-frame clones only and misses some. In the table there are approximately 740,000 clones, roughly 70% of which are singletons. The sample taken for sequencing was memory CD4+ T cells sorted from blood. These receptors were taken from a woman aged 25 to 39 in good health. CDR3s include the opening cysteine and the closing phenylalanine or tryptophan. The order of the fields is clone size, V gene, J gene, D gene, CDR3 DNA, CDR3 protein. A D gene is named only where the DNA matches it firmly. The listing skips clone size in some rows; elsewhere it reads once, few, many or a size class.

size: -
V: TRBV2
J: TRBJ2-3
D: TRBD2
DNA: TGTGCCAGCAAGAGGACTAGCGGGGTAATTACAGATACGCAGTATTTT
CDR3: CASKRTSGVITDTQYF

size: -
V: TRBV2
J: TRBJ2-1
D: -
DNA: TGTGCCAGCAGTCAAGTAGGGCCGTCCTACAATGAGCAGTTCTTC
CDR3: CASSQVGPSYNEQFF

size: -
V: TRBV5-1
J: TRBJ2-3
D: -
DNA: TGCGCCAGCAGCTTGGGCGGGGACGCCTCAGATACGCAGTATTTT
CDR3: CASSLGGDASDTQYF

size: -
V: TRBV5-5
J: TRBJ2-7
D: TRBD2
DNA: TGTGCCAGCAGCTTAATAGCGGGAGGGGCCAGCGAGCAGTACTTC
CDR3: CASSLIAGGASEQYF

size: -
V: TRBV2
J: TRBJ2-7
D: TRBD2
DNA: TGTGCCAGCAGTGTCGGCTCTAGCGGAACCTACGAGCAGTACTTC
CDR3: CASSVGSSGTYEQYF

size: -
V: TRBV28
J: TRBJ2-3
D: -
DNA: TGTGCCAGCGGGGGCGGGAGTTTGTATACGCAGTATTTT
CDR3: CASGGGSLYTQYF

size: -
V: TRBV7-9
J: TRBJ2-1
D: TRBD1
DNA: TGTGCCAGCAGCCCCCGGCGGACAGGGATAGGTGAGCAGTTCTTC
CDR3: CASSPRRTGIGEQFF

size: few
V: TRBV6-1
J: TRBJ1-4
D: -
DNA: TGTGCCAGCAGTGGAGCCGGGACAAATGAAAAACTGTTTTTT
CDR3: CASSGAGTNEKLFF

size: -
V: TRBV2
J: TRBJ1-3
D: -
DNA: TGTGCCAGCAGTGAGAGGAACACCATATATTTT
CDR3: CASSERNTIYF

size: -
V: TRBV4-1
J: TRBJ2-1
D: -
DNA: TGCGCCAGCAGCCGAAACACTTACAATGAGCAGTTCTTC
CDR3: CASSRNTYNEQFF

size: -
V: TRBV29-1
J: TRBJ2-3
D: TRBD2
DNA: TGCAGCGCATCACCCGGACTAGTGGGTTCAGGTAGAGATACGCAGTATTTT
CDR3: CSASPGLVGSGRDTQYF

size: few
V: TRBV28
J: TRBJ1-1
D: -
DNA: TGTGCCAGCAGTCCAGGGTGGCAGAACACTGAAGCTTTCTTT
CDR3: CASSPGWQNTEAFF

size: -
V: TRBV10-2
J: TRBJ2-6
D: TRBD2
DNA: TGCGCCAGCCTTGTAGCGGGGCCCGGGGCCAACGTCCTGACTTTC
CDR3: CASLVAGPGANVLTF

size: -
V: TRBV7-3
J: TRBJ1-2
D: TRBD1
DNA: TGTGCCAGCAGCTCTGATGGGACAGTGGGCGCTGGCTACACCTTC
CDR3: CASSSDGTVGAGYTF

size: -
V: TRBV18
J: TRBJ1-1
D: -
DNA: TGTGCCAGCTCACCTCGAGACCCGACCGCTGAAGCTTTCTTT
CDR3: CASSPRDPTAEAFF

size: -
V: TRBV7-9
J: TRBJ2-7
D: -
DNA: TGTGCCAGCAGCCAGAACAAAGGGTTCACCTACGAGCAGTACTTC
CDR3: CASSQNKGFTYEQYF

size: -
V: TRBV19
J: TRBJ2-5
D: -
DNA: TGTGCCAGTAGCAAGGGGATCCAAGAGACCCAGTACTTC
CDR3: CASSKGIQETQYF

size: -
V: TRBV7-8
J: TRBJ2-7
D: -
DNA: TGTGCCAGCAGCTTAGGGGCAGGTAGTGGCTACGAGCAGTACTTC
CDR3: CASSLGAGSGYEQYF

size: once
V: TRBV5-4
J: TRBJ2-3
D: -
DNA: TGTGCCAGCAGCTTGGGGTCAGACCCAGATACGCAGTATTTT
CDR3: CASSLGSDPDTQYF

size: -
V: TRBV7-9
J: TRBJ2-3
D: TRBD1
DNA: TGTGCCAGCAGCGAAACCGGGACAGGGCGAAATACGCAGTATTTT
CDR3: CASSETGTGRNTQYF

size: -
V: TRBV5-1
J: TRBJ2-3
D: TRBD2
DNA: TGCGCCAGCAGCTTGGGGTCGGGAGGGGTAGATACGCAGTATTTT
CDR3: CASSLGSGGVDTQYF

size: once
V: TRBV30
J: TRBJ2-3
D: -
DNA: TGTGCCTGGAGTGTAATAGGTCCTTTGGATACGCAGTATTTT
CDR3: CAWSVIGPLDTQYF

size: -
V: TRBV28
J: TRBJ2-7
D: -
DNA: TGTGCCAGCAGTTTCGTCGGCAGAAGCTACGAGCAGTACTTC
CDR3: CASSFVGRSYEQYF

size: -
V: TRBV7-2
J: TRBJ1-1
D: -
DNA: TGTGCCAGCAGCTTAGTCGGGTTCTCTGAAGCTTTCTTT
CDR3: CASSLVGFSEAFF

size: -
V: TRBV7-7
J: TRBJ2-7
D: -
DNA: TGTGCCAGTTGCCGGACTATTCGGGACTTC
CDR3: CASCRTIRDF

size: once
V: TRBV28
J: TRBJ2-1
D: -
DNA: TGTGCCAGCAGGCAGAGCTCCTACAATGAGCAGTTCTTC
CDR3: CASRQSSYNEQFF

size: -
V: TRBV4-1
J: TRBJ1-2
D: TRBD1
DNA: TGCGCCAGCAGCCAAGAACAGGGGAATGGCTACACCTTC
CDR3: CASSQEQGNGYTF

size: -
V: TRBV28
J: TRBJ1-2
D: -
DNA: TGTGCCAGCTACCTATCGACAGCGAACTATGGCTACACCTTC
CDR3: CASYLSTANYGYTF

size: -
V: TRBV4-1
J: TRBJ2-1
D: -
DNA: TGCGCCAGCAGCCAGGATGCGGACGCGCCTTCCTACAATGAGCAGTTCTTC
CDR3: CASSQDADAPSYNEQFF

size: -
V: TRBV28
J: TRBJ1-2
D: TRBD1
DNA: TGTGCCAGCAGGCCTACAGGGGGCGCGGGCTATGGCTACACCTTC
CDR3: CASRPTGGAGYGYTF

size: -
V: TRBV7-6
J: TRBJ2-5
D: -
DNA: TGTGCCAGCAGCTTAGGTTTGGGACAAGAGACCCAGTACTTC
CDR3: CASSLGLGQETQYF

size: -
V: TRBV5-1
J: TRBJ1-4
D: -
DNA: TGCGCCAGCAGCTTGGGCGCAGGATATAATGAAAAACTGTTTTTT
CDR3: CASSLGAGYNEKLFF

size: -
V: TRBV7-9
J: TRBJ1-2
D: -
DNA: TGTGCCAGCAGCTTAGGTCAAGGGGCTAACTATGGCTACACCTTC
CDR3: CASSLGQGANYGYTF

size: -
V: TRBV29-1
J: TRBJ2-7
D: TRBD1
DNA: TGCAGCGGAGGGACAGGGGGCGTCCCCTACGAGCAGTACTTC
CDR3: CSGGTGGVPYEQYF

size: -
V: TRBV5-1
J: TRBJ1-3
D: TRBD1
DNA: TGCGCCAGCAGCCTCGACAGGGGCTCTGGAAACACCATATATTTT
CDR3: CASSLDRGSGNTIYF

size: -
V: TRBV7-2
J: TRBJ1-5
D: -
DNA: TGTGCCAGCAGCTTACAAGAGGATCAGCCCCAGCATTTT
CDR3: CASSLQEDQPQHF

size: -
V: TRBV27
J: TRBJ2-1
D: TRBD1
DNA: TGTGCCAGCAGTTTATATTCCCCGATCGGACAGGGGGGCAATGAGCAGTTCTTC
CDR3: CASSLYSPIGQGGNEQFF

size: -
V: TRBV5-8
J: TRBJ2-6
D: TRBD1
DNA: TGTGCCAGCAGCGCGTGGGGACAGGGTGGCGGGGCCAACGTCCTGACTTTC
CDR3: CASSAWGQGGGANVLTF

size: many
V: TRBV28
J: TRBJ1-2
D: -
DNA: TGTGCCAGCACCCTAGCAAACTCCTATGGCTACACCTTC
CDR3: CASTLANSYGYTF

size: -
V: TRBV9
J: TRBJ2-2
D: TRBD2
DNA: TGTGCCAGCAGCGTAGGAGGGAGGGATTTCGCGAACACCGGGGAGCTGTTTTTT
CDR3: CASSVGGRDFANTGELFF

size: -
V: TRBV11-1
J: TRBJ2-3
D: -
DNA: TGTGCCAGCAGCTTAGCGGGCGACCACACAGATACGCAGTATTTT
CDR3: CASSLAGDHTDTQYF

size: -
V: TRBV7-2
J: TRBJ2-3
D: TRBD1
DNA: TGTGCCAGCGGGGGACAGGGCAAAGATACGCAGTATTTT
CDR3: CASGGQGKDTQYF

size: -
V: TRBV5-4
J: TRBJ2-1
D: -
DNA: TGTGCCAGCAGCTTTACTCTCCGACAGGCCGACAATGAGCAGTTCTTC
CDR3: CASSFTLRQADNEQFF

size: many
V: TRBV27
J: TRBJ2-2
D: -
DNA: TGTGCCAGCAGTTTATTCTCCGGGGGTGGCACCGGGGAGCTGTTTTTT
CDR3: CASSLFSGGGTGELFF

size: -
V: TRBV5-1
J: TRBJ2-7
D: -
DNA: TGCGCCAGCAGCTCCGGACAGCTTCTCTACGAGCAGTACTTC
CDR3: CASSSGQLLYEQYF

size: once
V: TRBV5-1
J: TRBJ2-3
D: TRBD1
DNA: TGCGCCAGCAGCTCACAGGGGAGCACAGATACGCAGTATTTT
CDR3: CASSSQGSTDTQYF

size: -
V: TRBV9
J: TRBJ2-3
D: TRBD2
DNA: TGTGCCAGCAGCGCCGTGCACGGGAGGTCAACAGATACGCAGTATTTT
CDR3: CASSAVHGRSTDTQYF

size: -
V: TRBV18
J: TRBJ2-3
D: TRBD2
DNA: TGTGCCAGCTCACCACCAGCGGGAGGGTATGATACGCAGTATTTT
CDR3: CASSPPAGGYDTQYF

size: -
V: TRBV6-1
J: TRBJ2-7
D: -
DNA: TGTGCCAGCAGTCGACTAGAGACTAGCTACGAGCAGTACTTC
CDR3: CASSRLETSYEQYF

size: -
V: TRBV2
J: TRBJ1-5
D: -
DNA: TGTGCCAGCAGTGATAACGGATTTAATCAGCCCCAGCATTTT
CDR3: CASSDNGFNQPQHF

size: once
V: TRBV14
J: TRBJ2-1
D: TRBD2
DNA: TGTGCCAGCAGCCAAGGCGTATGGAGCGGGAGGCCAAATGAGCAGTTCTTC
CDR3: CASSQGVWSGRPNEQFF

size: -
V: TRBV7-8
J: TRBJ1-5
D: -
DNA: TGTGCCAGCAGCCTCACAGGAGGCAATCAGCCCCAGCATTTT
CDR3: CASSLTGGNQPQHF

size: -
V: TRBV5-1
J: TRBJ2-5
D: TRBD2
DNA: TGCGCCAGCAGCTTGGGCCTTACTCCGGGACTAGCGGAGCGCCGAGGGGAGACCCAGTACTTC
CDR3: CASSLGLTPGLAERRGETQYF

size: few
V: TRBV7-9
J: TRBJ1-2
D: -
DNA: TGTGCCAGCAGCTTAACCATGGTTAACTATGGCTACACCTTC
CDR3: CASSLTMVNYGYTF

size: few
V: TRBV28
J: TRBJ2-7
D: -
DNA: TGTGCCAGCAGTGCCCCCCTTGGAGCTCGGGAGCAGTACTTC
CDR3: CASSAPLGAREQYF

size: -
V: TRBV5-1
J: TRBJ2-7
D: -
DNA: TGCGCCAGCAGCTTGTCCGCAGGCTGGGCCTATGGAGGGAGGCCTAAACTCTACGAGCAGTACTTC
CDR3: CASSLSAGWAYGGRPKLYEQYF

size: -
V: TRBV7-2
J: TRBJ2-1
D: TRBD2
DNA: TGTGCCAGCAGCTTATCCGGACTAGCGGGATACAATGAGCAGTTCTTC
CDR3: CASSLSGLAGYNEQFF

size: -
V: TRBV2
J: TRBJ1-5
D: -
DNA: TGTGCCAGCAGTGAGGGAGGGAATAGCAATCAGCCCCAGCATTTT
CDR3: CASSEGGNSNQPQHF

size: once
V: TRBV14
J: TRBJ2-7
D: TRBD2
DNA: TGTGCCAGCAGCATGGGCGGGAGCTCCTACGAGCAGTACTTC
CDR3: CASSMGGSSYEQYF